This paragraph covers one TCR beta chain sequence. These data originate in a study of blood T cell repertoires in COVID-19. Data came from immunoSEQ multiplex PCR; TCRdb stores just in-frame clones and leaves some out. The sample holds 120,000 or so clones; about 90% are singletons and the top ten take 4% to 5.5%. The germline CDR1 and CDR2 sequences are LGHNT and FRNRAP. The CDR3 has 15 residues. The J segment lost 9 bases and the V segment lost 0 bases, leaving 7 bases of the junction unmatched. The source material was peripheral blood. The origin of this receptor is a human donor in a cohort sampled during active COVID-19. V usage is TRBV12-5 and J usage is TRBJ2-1; 8 bases map to TRBD1. This chain's CDR3 is CASGLVYTGGIEQFF. The DNA for the CDR3 is TGTGCTAGTGGTTTGGTATATACAGGGGGTATTGAGCAGTTCTTC.